Sequencing of this T cell receptor (beta chain) was carried out in a study of T cell clonotyping in hematopoietic cell transplantation. Some clones are missing from TCRdb's copy, which holds only in-frame ones; the method was immunoSEQ multiplex PCR. The repertoire has about 29,000 clones, roughly 80% of them found once; the top ten carry about 6.8%. V trimming: 5 bases; J trimming: 12 bases; junction bases outside the gene matches: 14. Germline V gene lookup returns CDR1 MNHNY and CDR2 SVGAGI (reference sequence). The CDR3 spans 14 residues. This clone was found once. The time point here: recipient sample about 28 days before transplant, after cytoreduction.

The clonotype originates from a woman aged 30 to 39 with chronic myeloid leukemia. Some clones in this sample may be carry-over from other donors' samples. V usage is TRBV6-6 and J usage is TRBJ1-2, with 8 bases matching TRBD1. Sequencing was performed on peripheral blood mononuclear cells, taken before stem cell transplant. Written as DNA, the CDR3 is TGTGCCAGCAGTCAACCGGGACAGGCTAATGTGGACACCTTC. Amino acid sequence: CASSQPGQANVDTF.